This TCR beta chain is drawn from a study of blood T cell repertoires in COVID-19. Study-level information: COVID-19 samples, acute and convalescent, were from the United States, Italy and Spain. PBMCs, B-cell-depleted T cells, or T cells provided the cDNA or gDNA that made up the material.

Participants were aged about 18 to 100 years from approximately 24 US areas. Donors of Cohort 3 who recovered were those that had two negative PCRs, clearance, or symptom resolution. TCRdb's table, derived via immunoSEQ multiplex PCR, lists solely in-frame clones and lacks some. The sample records approximately 380,000 clones, 70% to 90% being singletons. V dropped 2 bases and J dropped 6; count of bases not matched to a gene: 7. Germline-derived CDR1 and CDR2 are MNHNY and SVGAGI (reference sequence). CDR3 length equals 16 residues. The genes are TRBV6-6 and TRBJ1-4; 9 bases are shared with TRBD1. Sequencing was performed on PBMCs or T cells enriched from blood (not recorded which). The receptor was isolated from a woman aged 18-29 years who had recovered from COVID-19. CDR3 nucleotide sequence: TGTGCCAGCAGTTACCCTGAACAGGGGGCTTATGAAAAACTGTTTTTT. Translated, it gives CASSYPEQGAYEKLFF.